These 18 T cell receptor beta chains share one sample of origin, sequenced in a study of T-cell reconstitution after alpha-beta-depleted transplantation in children. The authors prepared the TCRbeta library with unique molecular identifiers. TCRdb re-analysed the PCR reads in MiXCR, keeping a single row per CDR3 protein. The sample has fewer than 400,000 distinct CDR3 sequences, around 21% seen once. The material was PBMCs from the stem cell graft donor, obtained from the stem cell graft. These receptors came from a human donor who donated a stem cell graft to a child with acute myeloid leukemia.

This clonotype showed up just a few times. The chain carries TRBV5-4 and TRBJ2-5; 8 nucleotides align to TRBD1. V gave up 1 base and J gave up 5 bases; unmatched junction bases: 10. This CDR3 is 16 amino acids long. The V gene's germline CDR1 is SGHNT and CDR2 YYREEE (reference sequence). The DNA for the CDR3 is TGTGCCAGCAGCTTGTCTGGACAGGGAACGGGGGAGACCCAGTACTTC. Amino acid sequence: CASSLSGQGTGETQYF.

The chain carries TRBV20-1 and TRBJ2-7, with 8 bases identical to TRBD2. Trimming took 3 bases from V and 6 from J; bases not matched to a gene: 7. This CDR3 is built from 13 residues. CDR1 is DFQATT, CDR2 SNEGSKA, per germline (reference sequence). CDR3 sequence: CSASGRVIGEQYF. The DNA of the CDR3 is TGCAGTGCTAGCGGGAGGGTGATTGGCGAGCAGTACTTC.

The J gene is TRBJ2-7, the V gene TRBV25-1; 7 nucleotides match TRBD2. Germline V gene lookup returns CDR1 MGHDK and CDR2 SYGVNS. The junction had 12 bases not matched to a gene; V was cut back by 6 bases and J by 4 bases. CDR3 length: 15 residues. CDR3 protein: CASSGSPQGGYEQYF. DNA of the CDR3: TGTGCCAGCAGCGGATCCCCCCAGGGAGGGTACGAGCAGTACTTC.

This clonotype was detected ten times or more. This sequence joins TRBV20-1 and TRBJ1-5; tentative D call: TRBD1 (5 bases). The CDR3 covers 13 residues. Trimming removed 4 bases from V and 0 bases from J, with 7 bases in between. Germline loops: CDR1 DFQATT, CDR2 SNEGSKA (reference sequence). The CDR3 loop is CSAKQASNQPQHF. The CDR3 region has the DNA TGCAGTGCTAAACAGGCTAGCAATCAGCCCCAGCATTTT.

This clonotype has at least ten counts. The gene calls are TRBV7-2 and TRBJ2-3, with a tentative D call TRBD2 (6 bases). Trimming pared 0 bases from V and 2 bases from J, leaving 9 bases between. Germline CDR1 is SGHTA and CDR2 is FQGNSA. The CDR3 runs 15 residues. CDR3: CASSLAASDTDTQYF. In DNA, the CDR3 is TGTGCCAGCAGCTTAGCAGCTAGCGACACAGATACGCAGTATTTT.

This clonotype was seen many times. The chain has TRBV24-1 and TRBJ2-3, with D unresolved. The CDR3 has 12 residues. The V and J ends lost 5 bases and 10 bases respectively, with 12 bases between them. The V gene's germline CDR1 is KGHDR and CDR2 SFDVKD. CDR3 DNA: TGTGCCACCAGTGTAATGGGATATCCGCAGTATTTT. It is translated as CATSVMGYPQYF.

The CDR3 nucleotides read TGTGCCAGCAGACACACAGGGCTAGTTGGGCGCCAAGAGACCCAGTACTTC. The encoded protein is CASRHTGLVGRQETQYF. The chain has TRBV11-2 and TRBJ2-5; maybe TRBD1 (6 bases). Germline CDR1 SGHAT, CDR2 FQNNGV. Trimming cost V 6 bases and J 1 base, with 21 bases left between them. The CDR3 runs 17 residues. Combining the CDR3 with reference TRBV11-2 and TRBJ2-5 gives the whole variable domain EAGVAQSPRYKIIEKRQSVAFWCNPISGHATLYWYQQILGQGPKLLIQFQNNGVVDDSQLPKDRFSAERLKGVDSTLKIQPAKLEDSAVYLCASRHTGLVGRQETQYFGPGTRLLVL.

This clonotype was observed a few times. The V call is TRBV20-1, the J call TRBJ2-7; 13 bases match TRBD2. This CDR3 spans 14 amino acids. The V segment lost 5 bases and the J segment 6 bases; nucleotides outside the gene matches: 7. The germline CDR1 and CDR2 sequences are DFQATT and SNEGSKA (reference sequence). The CDR3 DNA sequence: TGCAGTGCTCAGACCGGACTAGCGGGAGTCGAGCAGTACTTC. Its translation is CSAQTGLAGVEQYF.

This clonotype was counted at least ten times. The V gene is TRBV20-1, the J gene TRBJ2-1; D gene uncertain. V dropped 3 bases and J dropped 0 bases, with 18 bases sitting between them. This CDR3 has 17 residues. Germline values: CDR1 DFQATT, CDR2 SNEGSKA (reference sequence). CDR3 nucleotide sequence: TGCAGTGCTAGGGAAGGACGGACGACCAGCTCCTACAATGAGCAGTTCTTC. Encoded protein: CSAREGRTTSSYNEQFF.

This clonotype was counted only a few times. The chain is built from TRBV20-1 and TRBJ1-3, with D unresolved. V was trimmed by 3 bases and J by 0 bases, leaving 15 bases between them. CDR1 DFQATT and CDR2 SNEGSKA come from the germline V gene (reference sequence). The CDR3 consists of 16 residues. The DNA of the CDR3 is TGCAGTGCTAGGGATGGCAACCTTTTCTCTGGAAACACCATATATTTT. It encodes CSARDGNLFSGNTIYF.

There are a few counts of this clonotype. The J gene is TRBJ2-2, the V gene TRBV28; TRBD1 might be the D (6 bases). CDR1 is MDHEN, CDR2 SYDVKM, per germline. This CDR3 is 14 amino acids long. The ends were cut back, 4 bases at V and 7 bases at J, with 13 bases in the middle. DNA of the CDR3: TGTGCCAGCAGTTCCCATGACAGGATCGGGGAGCTGTTTTTT. This codes for CASSSHDRIGELFF.

V is TRBV6-1 and J is TRBJ1-4; D remains unclear. The CDR3 totals 13 residues. CDR1 and CDR2 from the germline V gene are MNHNS and SASEGT. The ends were cut back, 9 bases at V and 0 bases at J, with 8 bases in the middle. The chain's CDR3 is CASENPTNEKLFF. DNA of the CDR3: TGTGCCAGTGAAAATCCAACTAATGAAAAACTGTTTTTT.

A few counts support this clonotype. CDR3 sequence reads: CATSARQGRGQETQYF. The DNA of the CDR3 is TGTGCCACCAGTGCCCGACAGGGTCGCGGCCAAGAGACCCAGTACTTC. V is TRBV24-1 and J is TRBJ2-5; 7 nucleotides agree with TRBD1. Germline V gene data show CDR1 as KGHDR and CDR2 as SFDVKD. With 5 bases clipped from V and 1 base from J, the junction kept 9 bases outside the gene matches. The CDR3 length is 16 residues.

The V and J genes are TRBV14 and TRBJ2-1; 10 bases match TRBD2. V lost 4 bases, J lost 5 bases, and 8 bases stayed unmatched. This CDR3 region has 16 residues. Germline loops: CDR1 SGHDN, CDR2 FVKESK. The CDR3 loop reads CASSLPGLAQNNEQFF. As DNA, the CDR3 is TGTGCCAGCAGCCTACCGGGACTAGCGCAAAACAATGAGCAGTTCTTC. The full variable domain, its missing parts supplied by reference TRBV14 and TRBJ2-1, is EAGVTQFPSHSVIEKGQTVTLRCDPISGHDNLYWYRRVMGKEIKFLLHFVKESKQDESGMPNNRFLAERTGGTYSTLKVQPAELEDSGVYFCASSLPGLAQNNEQFFGPGTRLTVL.

This clonotype was counted at least ten times. This chain joins TRBV10-3 and TRBJ2-3; the match to TRBD2 covers 7 bases. Germline trimming cut 2 bases from V and 4 bases from J; bases unmatched to any gene: 15. Germline V gene data show CDR1 as ENHRY and CDR2 as SYGVKD. The CDR3 covers 18 residues. Here the CDR3 DNA reads TGTGCCATCAGTGAGCCCGGGGGGACGGTAAGGAGCCCAGATACGCAGTATTTT. Translation gives CAISEPGGTVRSPDTQYF.

Worth noting for this clonotype: Since a much larger clone is just one base distant, this may be a read error. This chain links TRBV20-1 with TRBJ2-1; 7 bases align to TRBD2. CDR1 and CDR2 (germline): DFQATT, SNEGSKA (reference sequence). The CDR3 sequence is 14 residues long. This CDR3 reads CCALQLANYNEQFF. CDR3 sequence (DNA): TGCTGTGCGCTTCAACTAGCGAACTACAATGAGCAGTTCTTC.

This chain joins TRBV12-3 or TRBV12-4 and TRBJ1-5, with a weak D call TRBD1 (5 bases). Trimming stripped 5 bases from V and 3 bases from J, with 20 bases between. This CDR3 is built from 17 residues. The CDR3 here is CASSLGSGRSNNQPQHF. The CDR3 DNA follows: TGTGCCAGCAGTCTCGGGTCGGGACGGTCGAACAATCAGCCCCAGCATTTT.

In its sample, this clonotype was seen a few times. The CDR3 region is CASSQMLTQHNEQFF. CDR3 nucleotides: TGTGCCAGCAGCCAGATGCTAACTCAACACAATGAGCAGTTCTTC. This sequence joins TRBV3-1 and TRBJ2-1; D is unclear. The CDR3 contains 15 residues. CDR1 and CDR2 from the germline V gene are LGHDT and YNNKEL (reference sequence). Trimming shortened V by 3 bases and J by 5 bases, and 14 bases separated the two germline ends.